This is a list of T cell receptor beta chains from one sample in a study of tumor and adjacent non-tumor tissue in lung cancer. TCRdb re-analysed the multiplex PCR reads in MiXCR, keeping a single row per CDR3 protein. In the table there are 100,000 to 120,000 distinct CDR3 sequences, over 75% of which are singletons. Sequencing was done on a sample of lung tumor tissue. All receptors come from an older man with non-small cell lung cancer. Both conserved end residues are part of each CDR3. A D gene is named only where the DNA matches it firmly. Clone size is given for some rows only: seen once, a few or many times, or a class if the clone is expanded.

J gene | clone size | D gene | V gene | CDR3 protein | CDR3 DNA
TRBJ2-5 | NA | NA | TRBV14 | CASSQMGTHYF | TGTGCCAGCAGCCAAATGGGGACCCACTACTTC
TRBJ2-2 | NA | NA | TRBV14 | CASSQRGKGGELFF | TGTGCCAGCAGTCAAAGGGGGAAGGGCGGGGAGCTGTTTTTT
TRBJ2-3 | NA | NA | TRBV6-2/TRBV6-3 | CASSNPMTVGHQDTRYF | TGTGCCAGCAGTAACCCGATGACAGTAGGCCACCAGGATACGAGGTATTTT
TRBJ2-3 | NA | TRBD2 | TRBV11-2 | CASNPRLAGGRRGTQYF | TGTGCCAGCAACCCTAGACTAGCGGGGGGGCGTCGAGGTACGCAGTATTTT
TRBJ2-7 | few | NA | TRBV20-1 | CSADPLTRSYEQHF | TGCAGTGCGGACCCCCTAACCCGCTCCTACGAGCAGCACTTC
TRBJ2-2 | NA | NA | TRBV11-2 | CASSPLAGGMGELFF | TGTGCCAGCAGCCCCCTAGCAGGGGGGATGGGGGAACTGTTTTTT
TRBJ1-1 | NA | NA | TRBV5-1 | CAISLVGTEAFF | TGCGCCATCAGCTTGGTTGGCACTGAAGCTTTCTTT
TRBJ2-3 | NA | TRBD2 | TRBV29-1 | CSVDDGVKRGRDTQYF | TGCAGCGTTGATGATGGAGTTAAGCGGGGTCGCGATACGCAGTATTTT
TRBJ2-4 | NA | NA | TRBV4-3 | CSSSQTGAKNIQYF | TGTTCCAGCAGCCAGACAGGAGCCAAAAACATTCAGTACTTC
TRBJ1-5 | NA | TRBD1 | TRBV6-6 | CASTYFEWGQNSNQPQHF | TGTGCCAGCACTTACTTCGAGTGGGGACAGAATAGCAATCAACCCCAGCATTTT
TRBJ1-4 | NA | NA | TRBV4-2 | CDSSQDPRPKLHEKLFF | TGTGACAGCAGCCAAGATCCGAGACCTAAGTTGCATGAAAAACTGTTTTTT
TRBJ1-3 | many | NA | TRBV6-2/TRBV6-3 | CASSYGREHSGNTIYF | TGTGCCAGCAGTTACGGGCGGGAACACTCTGGAAACACCATATATTTT
TRBJ2-1 | NA | TRBD2 | TRBV4-1 | CASNQETSGVNEQFF | TGCGCCAGCAACCAAGAGACTAGCGGGGTCAATGAGCAGTTCTTC
TRBJ1-1 | NA | TRBD1 | TRBV11-3 | CAMSLKTGWVNTEAFF | TGTGCCATGAGCTTAAAGACAGGGTGGGTGAACACTGAAGCTTTCTTT
TRBJ1-5 | NA | TRBD1 | TRBV5-5 | CTSSRGRGRQPQHF | TGTACCAGCAGCCGGGGCAGGGGGCGACAGCCCCAGCATTTT
TRBJ2-7 | NA | NA | TRBV5-6 | CACSSAPGRGSYEQYF | TGTGCCTGCAGCTCCGCCCCAGGACGGGGCTCCTACGAGCAGTACTTC
TRBJ2-3 | NA | NA | TRBV11-2 | CVNRRTATADTQYF | TGTGTCAACAGACGGACGGCCACAGCAGATACACAGTATTTT
TRBJ2-7 | NA | TRBD1 | TRBV20-1 | CSAQGQGSSYEQYF | TGCAGTGCCCAGGGACAGGGGAGCTCCTACGAGCAGTACTTC
TRBJ1-4 | once | NA | TRBV11-2 | CTSSRSGISNEKPFF | TGTACCAGCAGCAGAAGTGGGATAAGTAATGAAAAACCGTTTTTT
TRBJ2-7 | NA | NA | TRBV5-4 | CANSSWAYEQYF | TGTGCCAACAGCTCTTGGGCGTACGAGCAGTACTTC